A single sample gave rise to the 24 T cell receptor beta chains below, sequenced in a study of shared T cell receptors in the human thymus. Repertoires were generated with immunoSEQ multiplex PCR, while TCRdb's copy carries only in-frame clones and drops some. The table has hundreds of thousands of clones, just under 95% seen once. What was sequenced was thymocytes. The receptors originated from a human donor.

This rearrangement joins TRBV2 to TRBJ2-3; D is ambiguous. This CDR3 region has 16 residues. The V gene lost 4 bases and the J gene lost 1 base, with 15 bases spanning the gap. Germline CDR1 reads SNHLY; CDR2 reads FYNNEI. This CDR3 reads CASSGGPYRRTDTQYF. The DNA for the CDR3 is TGTGCCAGCAGTGGTGGCCCTTACAGACGCACAGATACGCAGTATTTT.

The CDR3, as DNA: TGTGCCAGCAGCTTTATAACAGAGGGACTTGAAAACACCATATATTTT. It translates to CASSFITEGLENTIYF. The V and J genes are TRBV7-2 and TRBJ1-3, with a weak D call TRBD1 (5 bases). The CDR3 consists of 16 residues. Per the germline V gene, CDR1 is SGHTA and CDR2 is FQGNSA. Between the trimmed V and J ends, which lost 3 bases and 6 bases, there was a span of 18 bases.

The CDR3 is CALDIPSSYEQYF. The CDR3 DNA reads as TGTGCCCTAGACATCCCAAGCTCCTACGAGCAGTACTTC. The chain has TRBV5-8 and TRBJ2-7; unclear D gene. CDR3 length: 13 residues. Germline lookup yields CDR1 SGHTS and CDR2 YDEGEE. Trimming shortened V by 10 bases and J by 0 bases, and 14 bases separated the two germline ends. Full variable domain (remainder filled in from reference TRBV5-8 and TRBJ2-7): EAGVTQSPTHLIKTRGQQATLRCSPISGHTSVYWYQQALGLGLQFLLWYDEGEERNRGNFPPRFSGRQFPNYSSELNVNALELEDSALYLCALDIPSSYEQYFGPGTRLTVT.

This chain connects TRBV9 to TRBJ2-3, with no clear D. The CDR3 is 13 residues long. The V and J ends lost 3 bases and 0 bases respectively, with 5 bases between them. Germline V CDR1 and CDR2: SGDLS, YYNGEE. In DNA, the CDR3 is TGTGCCAGCAGCGCGACTAGCACAGATACGCAGTATTTT. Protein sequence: CASSATSTDTQYF.

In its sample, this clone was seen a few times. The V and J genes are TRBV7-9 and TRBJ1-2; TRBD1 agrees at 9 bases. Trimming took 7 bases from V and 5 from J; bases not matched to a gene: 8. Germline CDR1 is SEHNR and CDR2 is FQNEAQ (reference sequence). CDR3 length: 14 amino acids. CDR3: CASTTQGAGYGYTF. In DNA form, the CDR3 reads TGTGCCAGCACCACACAGGGGGCTGGGTATGGCTACACCTTC.

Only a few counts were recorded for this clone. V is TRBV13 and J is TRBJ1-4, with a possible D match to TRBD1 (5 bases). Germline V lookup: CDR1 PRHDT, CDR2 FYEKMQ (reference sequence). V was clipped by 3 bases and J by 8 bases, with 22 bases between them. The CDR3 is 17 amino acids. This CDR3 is CASSLPRTNLKGEKLFF. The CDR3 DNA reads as TGTGCCAGCAGCTTGCCAAGGACAAATTTAAAGGGCGAAAAACTGTTTTTT. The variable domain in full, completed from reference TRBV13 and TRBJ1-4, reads AAGVIQSPRHLIKEKRETATLKCYPIPRHDTVYWYQQGPGQDPQFLISFYEKMQSDKGSIPDRFSAQQFSDYHSELNMSSLELGDSALYFCASSLPRTNLKGEKLFFGSGTQLSVL.

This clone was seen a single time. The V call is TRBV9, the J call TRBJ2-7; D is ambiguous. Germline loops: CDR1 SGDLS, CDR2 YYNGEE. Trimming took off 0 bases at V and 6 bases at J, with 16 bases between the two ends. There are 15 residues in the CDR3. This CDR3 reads CASSVEEGMGCEQYF. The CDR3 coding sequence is TGTGCCAGCAGCGTAGAGGAAGGGATGGGTTGCGAGCAGTACTTC.

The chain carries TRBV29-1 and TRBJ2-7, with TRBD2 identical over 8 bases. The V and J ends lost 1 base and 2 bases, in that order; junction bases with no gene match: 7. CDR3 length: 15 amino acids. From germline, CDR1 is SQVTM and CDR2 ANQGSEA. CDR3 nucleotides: TGCAGCGTTGAAGTGGAACGGGAGGGCCCCTACGAGCAGTACTTC. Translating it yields CSVEVEREGPYEQYF.

CDR3 loop: CASSQDEDSEAFF. CDR3 nucleotide sequence: TGCGCCAGCAGCCAAGATGAGGACAGCGAAGCTTTCTTT. The chain has TRBV4-3 and TRBJ1-1; the D gene is possibly TRBD1 (6 bases). Looked up from germline, CDR1 is LGHNA and CDR2 is YSLEER. Deletions cut 0 bases from V and 8 bases from J, with 10 bases between. The CDR3 has 13 amino acids.

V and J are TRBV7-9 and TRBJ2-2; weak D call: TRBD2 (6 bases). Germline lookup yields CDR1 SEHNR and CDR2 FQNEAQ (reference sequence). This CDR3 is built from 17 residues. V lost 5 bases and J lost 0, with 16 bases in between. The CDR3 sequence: CASSPWEAHTNTGELFF. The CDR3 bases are TGTGCCAGCAGCCCCTGGGAGGCCCATACGAACACCGGGGAGCTGTTTTTT. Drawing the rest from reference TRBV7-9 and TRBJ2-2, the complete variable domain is DTGVSQNPRHKITKRGQNVTFRCDPISEHNRLYWYRQTLGQGPEFLTYFQNEAQLEKSRLLSDRFSAERPKGSFSTLEIQRTEQGDSAMYLCASSPWEAHTNTGELFFGEGSRLTVL.

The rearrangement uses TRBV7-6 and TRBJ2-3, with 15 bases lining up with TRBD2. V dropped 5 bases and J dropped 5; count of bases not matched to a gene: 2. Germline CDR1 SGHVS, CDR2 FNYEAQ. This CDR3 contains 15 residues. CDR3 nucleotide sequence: TGTGCCAGCAGCCCGGGACTAGCGGGAGGAGATACGCAGTATTTT. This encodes CASSPGLAGGDTQYF.

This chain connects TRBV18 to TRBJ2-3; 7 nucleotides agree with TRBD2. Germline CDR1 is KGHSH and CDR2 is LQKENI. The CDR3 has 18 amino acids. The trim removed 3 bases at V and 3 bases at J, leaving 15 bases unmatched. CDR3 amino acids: CASSPPRRENMGTDTQYF. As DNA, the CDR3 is TGTGCCAGCTCACCCCCGAGGCGGGAGAACATGGGGACAGATACGCAGTATTTT.

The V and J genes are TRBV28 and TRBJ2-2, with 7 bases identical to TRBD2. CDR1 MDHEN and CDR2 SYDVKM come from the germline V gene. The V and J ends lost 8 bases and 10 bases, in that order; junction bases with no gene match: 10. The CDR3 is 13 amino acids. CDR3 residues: CASRTEGREELFF. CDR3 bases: TGTGCCAGCCGAACGGAGGGGAGGGAGGAGCTGTTTTTT.

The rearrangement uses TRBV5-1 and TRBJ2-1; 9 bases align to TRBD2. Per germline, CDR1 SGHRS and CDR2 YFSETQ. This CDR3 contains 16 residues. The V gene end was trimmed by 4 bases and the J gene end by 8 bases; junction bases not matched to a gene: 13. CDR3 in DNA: TGCGCCAGCAGCCTCGCCCCGGGACTAGCTAGGTATGAGCAGTTCTTC. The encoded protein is CASSLAPGLARYEQFF.

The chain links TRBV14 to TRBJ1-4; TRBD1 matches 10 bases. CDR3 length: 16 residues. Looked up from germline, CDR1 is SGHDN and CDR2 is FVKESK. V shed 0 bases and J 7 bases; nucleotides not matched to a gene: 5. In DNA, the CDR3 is TGTGCCAGCAGCCAAGACCTGGGACAGGGGTTTGAAAAACTGTTTTTT. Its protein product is CASSQDLGQGFEKLFF.

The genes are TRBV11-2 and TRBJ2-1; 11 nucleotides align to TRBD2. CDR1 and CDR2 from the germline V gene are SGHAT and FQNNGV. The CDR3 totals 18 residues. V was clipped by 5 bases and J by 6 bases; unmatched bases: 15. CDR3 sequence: CASSPHLVLAGGLNEQFF. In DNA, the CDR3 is TGTGCCAGCAGCCCCCACTTAGTTCTAGCGGGAGGACTCAATGAGCAGTTCTTC.

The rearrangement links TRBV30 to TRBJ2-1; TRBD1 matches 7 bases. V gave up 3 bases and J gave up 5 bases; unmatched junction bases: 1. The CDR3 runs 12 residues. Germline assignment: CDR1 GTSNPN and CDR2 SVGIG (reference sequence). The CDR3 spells CAWRTGNNEQFF. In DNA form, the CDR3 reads TGTGCCTGGAGGACAGGGAACAATGAGCAGTTCTTC.

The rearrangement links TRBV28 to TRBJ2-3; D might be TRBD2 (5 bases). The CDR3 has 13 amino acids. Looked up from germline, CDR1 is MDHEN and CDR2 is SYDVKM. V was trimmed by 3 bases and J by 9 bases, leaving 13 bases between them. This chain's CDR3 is CASSFSGKDTQYF. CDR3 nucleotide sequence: TGTGCCAGCAGTTTTTCCGGGAAAGACACGCAGTATTTT.

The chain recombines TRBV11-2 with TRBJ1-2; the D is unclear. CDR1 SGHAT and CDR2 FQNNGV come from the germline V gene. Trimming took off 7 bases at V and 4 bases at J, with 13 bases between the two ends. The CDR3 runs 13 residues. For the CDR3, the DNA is TGTGCCAGCACTACTCCGTTTGGCTATGGCTACACCTTC. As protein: CASTTPFGYGYTF.

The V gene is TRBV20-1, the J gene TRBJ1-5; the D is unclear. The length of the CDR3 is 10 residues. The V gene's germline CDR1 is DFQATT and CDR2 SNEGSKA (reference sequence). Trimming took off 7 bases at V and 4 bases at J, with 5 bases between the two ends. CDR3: CSVGNQPQHF. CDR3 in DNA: TGCAGTGTCGGGAATCAGCCCCAGCATTTT.

The CDR3 here is CASSPLGQGNTEAFF. The CDR3 DNA follows: TGTGCCAGCTCACCCCTGGGACAGGGTAACACTGAAGCTTTCTTT. J is TRBJ1-1 and V is TRBV18, with TRBD1 matching 9 bases. V lost 3 bases to trimming and J lost 2 bases; unmatched junction nucleotides: 4. This CDR3 spans 15 amino acids. Per the germline V gene, CDR1 is KGHSH and CDR2 is LQKENI.

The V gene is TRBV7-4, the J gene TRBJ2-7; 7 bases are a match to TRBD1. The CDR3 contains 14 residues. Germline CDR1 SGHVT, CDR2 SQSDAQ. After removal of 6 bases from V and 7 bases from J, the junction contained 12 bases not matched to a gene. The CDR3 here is CASRYGTAEPEQYF. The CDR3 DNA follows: TGTGCCAGCAGGTATGGGACAGCCGAACCTGAGCAGTACTTC.

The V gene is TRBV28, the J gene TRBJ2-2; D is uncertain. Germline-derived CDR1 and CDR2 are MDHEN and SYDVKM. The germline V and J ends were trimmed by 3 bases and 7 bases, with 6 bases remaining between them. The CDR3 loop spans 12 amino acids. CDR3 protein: CASSFLYGELFF. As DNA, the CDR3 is TGTGCCAGCAGTTTCTTGTACGGGGAGCTGTTTTTT.

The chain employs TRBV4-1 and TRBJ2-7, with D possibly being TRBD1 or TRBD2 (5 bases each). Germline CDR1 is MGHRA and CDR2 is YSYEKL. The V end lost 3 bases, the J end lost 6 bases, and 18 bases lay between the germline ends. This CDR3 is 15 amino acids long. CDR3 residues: CASSQGPPDWGEQYF. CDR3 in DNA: TGCGCCAGCAGCCAGGGACCGCCCGATTGGGGCGAGCAGTACTTC.